These 16 T cell receptor beta chains originate from one sample sequenced in a study of patients and donors after allogeneic stem cell transplantation. MiXCR was run by TCRdb on the RT-PCR reads, yielding one entry per CDR3 protein. The sample contains approximately 220,000 distinct CDR3 sequences, around two fifths of which appear only once. The sequenced sample consisted of blood, either unsorted or a sorted T cell fraction (not recorded which). These TCRs come from a human donor who was either an allogeneic HSCT recipient or a stem cell or donor lymphocyte infusion donor (not recorded which). It is not recorded whose cells these are; they may come from a transplant donor.

This clonotype showed up just a few times. The chain recombines TRBV10-3 with TRBJ2-7; possibly TRBD1 for D (6 bases). CDR1 ENHRY and CDR2 SYGVKD come from the germline V gene. Between the trimmed V and J ends, which lost 3 bases and 1 base, there was a span of 10 bases. The CDR3 is 14 amino acids. The CDR3 sequence is CAISDQGKSYEQYF. In DNA form, the CDR3 reads TGTGCCATCAGTGATCAGGGGAAGTCCTACGAGCAGTACTTC.

This clonotype was detected a few times. The chain joins TRBV20-1 to TRBJ1-2; 9 bases match TRBD1. The CDR3 is made up of 13 amino acids. Unmatched junction bases numbered 3, after V lost 1 base and J lost 6 bases. From germline, CDR1 is DFQATT and CDR2 SNEGSKA (reference sequence). The CDR3 DNA sequence: TGCAGTGCTAGAGTATGGGACAGGGATGGCTACACCTTC. Translated: CSARVWDRDGYTF.

The chain has TRBV7-9 and TRBJ1-2; D possibly corresponds to TRBD1 (6 bases). Germline V lookup: CDR1 SEHNR, CDR2 FQNEAQ (reference sequence). The CDR3 is made up of 13 amino acids. The ends were cut back, 3 bases at V and 7 bases at J, with 12 bases in the middle. The CDR3 loop reads CASSLGATGGYTF. The CDR3 DNA sequence: TGTGCCAGCAGCTTGGGGGCCACGGGTGGCTACACCTTC.

This clonotype was detected only a few times. The chain uses TRBV5-1 and TRBJ1-1; D remains ambiguous. The CDR3 length is 14 residues. Germline loops: CDR1 SGHRS, CDR2 YFSETQ. Trimming shortened V by 4 bases and J by 1 base, and 11 bases separated the two germline ends. CDR3 sequence (DNA): TGCGCCAGCAGCCTTCAGACACCGAACACTGAAGCTTTCTTT. It yields the protein CASSLQTPNTEAFF.

The V and J genes are TRBV5-6 and TRBJ1-2; D unresolved. Germline V lookup: CDR1 SGHDT, CDR2 YYEEEE. The ends were cut back, 6 bases at V and 1 base at J, with 10 bases in the middle. This CDR3 is built from 13 residues. CDR3 coding DNA: TGTGCCAGCACCTACCGGGGTAACTATGGCTACACCTTC. It yields the protein CASTYRGNYGYTF.

The chain is built from TRBV4-1 and TRBJ2-3, with D unresolved. Between the trimmed V and J ends, which lost 1 base and 4 bases, there was a span of 9 bases. This CDR3 has 14 residues. Germline values: CDR1 MGHRA, CDR2 YSYEKL. The CDR3 bases are TGCGCCAGCAGCCAAGGTCAGTTGGCAGATACGCAGTATTTT. It is translated as CASSQGQLADTQYF.

J is TRBJ1-2 and V is TRBV9, with D unresolved. The germline V gene has CDR1 SGDLS and CDR2 YYNGEE. Trimming cost V 6 bases and J 4 bases, with 10 bases left between them. The CDR3 is 12 residues long. The CDR3 is CASTNYGYGYTF. The CDR3 nucleotides read TGTGCCAGCACTAATTACGGCTATGGCTACACCTTC.

The V and J genes are TRBV6-5 and TRBJ1-6, with D hard to call. V was cut by 6 bases and J by 7 bases, with 7 bases left in between. Germline CDR1 and CDR2: MNHEY and SVGAGI. The CDR3 sequence is 12 residues long. The CDR3 spells CASSRANSPLHF. In DNA form, the CDR3 reads TGTGCCAGCAGCCGGGCGAATTCACCCCTCCACTTT.

The J gene is TRBJ2-1, the V gene TRBV10-3; 12 bases agree with TRBD2. J gave up 8 bases and V 9 bases, and 8 bases lay outside the gene matches. CDR3 size: 14 residues. Germline V gene lookup returns CDR1 ENHRY and CDR2 SYGVKD. The DNA for the CDR3 is TGTGCCATTTCTAGCGGGGGGGCTAAGGATGAGCAGTTCTTC. Its protein is CAISSGGAKDEQFF.

This clonotype was found a few times. The V and J genes are TRBV28 and TRBJ2-5, with no clear D. V gave up 2 bases and J gave up 5 bases, with 6 bases separating them. Per germline, CDR1 MDHEN and CDR2 SYDVKM. The CDR3 runs 12 residues. Here the CDR3 reads CASSLIRETQYF. DNA of the CDR3: TGTGCCAGCAGTTTAATTCGGGAGACCCAGTACTTC.

This chain uses TRBV11-2 with TRBJ2-3; 9 positions agree with TRBD2. V shed 1 base, J shed 6 bases, and the junction held 5 bases outside the gene matches. This CDR3 has 15 amino acids. Germline V gene lookup returns CDR1 SGHAT and CDR2 FQNNGV. The CDR3 nucleotides read TGTGCCAGCAGCTTAGGGGGACTAGCATTCGATACGCAGTATTTT. It translates to CASSLGGLAFDTQYF.

The V and J genes are TRBV6-2 or TRBV6-3 and TRBJ2-7, with 13 bases matching TRBD2. The CDR3 loop spans 15 amino acids. Germline V CDR1 and CDR2: MNHEY, SVGEGT. With 6 bases clipped from V and 2 bases from J, the junction kept 4 bases outside the gene matches. The chain's CDR3 is CASRRGTSGTYEQYF. DNA of the CDR3: TGTGCCAGCAGACGCGGGACTAGCGGGACCTACGAGCAGTACTTC.

Only a few counts were recorded for this clonotype. The J gene is TRBJ1-2, the V gene TRBV7-3, with D uncertain. Trimming took 2 bases from V and 3 from J, leaving 19 bases between them. The CDR3 has 17 amino acids. Germline CDR1 reads SGHTA; CDR2 reads FQGTGA. The CDR3 bases are TGTGCCAGCAGCTTAGACCCCCCCCGCATCCTATACTATGGCTACACCTTC. Protein: CASSLDPPRILYYGYTF.

The chain recombines TRBV12-3 or TRBV12-4 with TRBJ1-1; no clear D. This CDR3 contains 13 residues. The V gene lost 5 bases and the J gene lost 1 base, with 8 bases spanning the gap. CDR3 DNA: TGTGCCAGCAGTACCCGTCGGAACACTGAAGCTTTCTTT. Translation gives CASSTRRNTEAFF.

The chain employs TRBV7-9 and TRBJ1-1; 9 bases align to TRBD1. V gave up 3 bases and J gave up 5 bases; unmatched junction bases: 4. The CDR3 consists of 14 residues. Germline CDR1 reads SEHNR; CDR2 reads FQNEAQ (reference sequence). The CDR3 is CASSLGTGRTEAFF. The DNA of the CDR3 is TGTGCCAGCAGCTTGGGGACAGGGCGAACTGAAGCTTTCTTT. The variable domain in full, completed from reference TRBV7-9 and TRBJ1-1, reads DTGVSQNPRHKITKRGQNVTFRCDPISEHNRLYWYRQTLGQGPEFLTYFQNEAQLEKSRLLSDRFSAERPKGSFSTLEIQRTEQGDSAMYLCASSLGTGRTEAFFGQGTRLTVV.

The chain links TRBV18 to TRBJ1-1; tentatively, D is TRBD1 (6 bases). There are 14 residues in the CDR3. Germline CDR1 and CDR2: KGHSH and LQKENI. Trimming pared 3 bases from V and 3 bases from J, leaving 11 bases between. CDR3 coding DNA: TGTGCCAGCTCACCCAATTCAGGGGACACTGAAGCTTTCTTT. It encodes CASSPNSGDTEAFF.